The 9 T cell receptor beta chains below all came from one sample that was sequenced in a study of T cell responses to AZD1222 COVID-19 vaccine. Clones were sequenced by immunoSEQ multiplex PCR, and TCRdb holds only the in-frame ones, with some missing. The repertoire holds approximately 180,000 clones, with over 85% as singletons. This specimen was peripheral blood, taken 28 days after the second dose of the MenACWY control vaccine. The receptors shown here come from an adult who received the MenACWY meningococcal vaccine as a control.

CDR3 sequence reads: CASSLQATDTQYF. The CDR3 region has the DNA TGTGCCAGCAGCTTGCAGGCGACAGATACGCAGTATTTT. The chain carries TRBV5-4 and TRBJ2-3; D gene unclear. The CDR3 is 13 residues long. Germline CDR1 SGHNT, CDR2 YYREEE (reference sequence). V lost 1 base, J lost 3 bases, and 6 bases lay in between.

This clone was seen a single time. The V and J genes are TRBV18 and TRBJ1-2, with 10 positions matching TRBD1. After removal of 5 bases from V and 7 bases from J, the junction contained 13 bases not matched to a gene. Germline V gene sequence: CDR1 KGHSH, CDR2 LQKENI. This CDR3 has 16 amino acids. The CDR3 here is CASSEIRDRGGGGYTF. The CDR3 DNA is TGTGCCAGCTCAGAAATCCGGGACAGGGGAGGCGGTGGCTACACCTTC.

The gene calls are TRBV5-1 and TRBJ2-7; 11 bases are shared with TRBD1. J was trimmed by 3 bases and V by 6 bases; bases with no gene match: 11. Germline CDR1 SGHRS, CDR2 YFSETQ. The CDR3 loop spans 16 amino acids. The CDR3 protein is CASNHGQGAHLYEQYF. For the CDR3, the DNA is TGCGCCAGCAACCACGGACAGGGGGCGCATCTCTACGAGCAGTACTTC.

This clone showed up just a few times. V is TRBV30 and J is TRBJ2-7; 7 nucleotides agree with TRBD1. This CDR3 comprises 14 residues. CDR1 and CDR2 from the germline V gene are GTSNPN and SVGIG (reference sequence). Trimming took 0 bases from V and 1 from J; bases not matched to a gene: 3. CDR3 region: CAWSVGTVSYEQYF. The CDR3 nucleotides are TGTGCCTGGAGTGTAGGGACAGTTTCCTACGAGCAGTACTTC.

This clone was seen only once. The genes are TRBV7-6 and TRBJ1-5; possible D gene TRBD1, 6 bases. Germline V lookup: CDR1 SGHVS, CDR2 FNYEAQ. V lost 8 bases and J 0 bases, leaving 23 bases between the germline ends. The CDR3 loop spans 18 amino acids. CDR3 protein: CASYGTGRSRFSNQPQHF. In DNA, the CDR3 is TGTGCCAGCTACGGAACAGGGAGGTCGCGGTTTAGCAATCAGCCCCAGCATTTT.

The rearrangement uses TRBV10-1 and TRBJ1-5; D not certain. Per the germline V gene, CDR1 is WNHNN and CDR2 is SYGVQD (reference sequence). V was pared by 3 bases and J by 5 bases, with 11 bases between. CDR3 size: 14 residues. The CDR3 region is CASSEGVGDQPQHF. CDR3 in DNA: TGCGCCAGCAGTGAAGGTGTGGGAGATCAGCCCCAGCATTTT.

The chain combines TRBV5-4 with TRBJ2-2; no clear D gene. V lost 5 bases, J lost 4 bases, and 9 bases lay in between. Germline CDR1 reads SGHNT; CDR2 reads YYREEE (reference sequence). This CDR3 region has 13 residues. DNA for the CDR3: TGTGCCAGCAGGGCCTATGGCACCGGGGAGCTGTTTTTT. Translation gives CASRAYGTGELFF.

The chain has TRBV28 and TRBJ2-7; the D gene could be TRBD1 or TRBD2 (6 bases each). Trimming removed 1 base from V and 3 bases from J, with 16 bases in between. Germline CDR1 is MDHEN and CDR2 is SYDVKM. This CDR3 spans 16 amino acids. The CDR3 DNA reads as TGTGCCAGCAGTTTATCCCCACAGGGAGGTCGCTACGAGCAGTACTTC. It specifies CASSLSPQGGRYEQYF.

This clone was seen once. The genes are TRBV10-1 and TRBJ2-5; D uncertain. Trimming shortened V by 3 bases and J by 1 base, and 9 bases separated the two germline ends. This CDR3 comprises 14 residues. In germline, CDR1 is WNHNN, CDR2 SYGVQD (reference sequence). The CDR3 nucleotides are TGCGCCAGCAGTGACACTCGCGGCCAAGAGACCCAGTACTTC. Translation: CASSDTRGQETQYF.